Below, one T cell receptor beta chain is given with its context. Its cognate antigen is unknown. The assay was immunoSEQ multiplex PCR, and TCRdb's table has in-frame clones only and misses some. The repertoire holds about 110,000 clones, with more than 70% as singletons. In germline, CDR1 is SQVTM, CDR2 ANQGSEA. This CDR3 is built from 16 residues. V gave up 6 bases and J gave up 3 bases; unmatched junction bases: 12. This sample was taken from a study of OX40 agonist ivuxolimab in advanced cancers. Study at large: Ivuxolimab, which patients received intravenously every 2 weeks, was dosed at 0.01 to 10 mg/kg. Mean age around 60 years, range about 20 to 85; nearly 85% male. Findings and limits, study-wide: Average numbers of expanded clones were greater in CD8+ T cells than in CD4+.

Here the sequenced sample was CD4+ or CD8+ T cells sorted from blood, taken in a trial of the OX40 agonist ivuxolimab. This receptor was taken from an adult with an advanced solid tumor such as melanoma, head and neck, liver or kidney cancer. J is TRBJ2-2 and V is TRBV29-1; the match to TRBD1 covers 8 bases. The CDR3, as DNA: TGCAGCGTATTTCGCGGGACAGGCGGATACACCGGGGAGCTGTTTTTT. This translates into CSVFRGTGGYTGELFF.